What follows describes a single TCR beta chain. What it binds is unknown. This sample is drawn from a study of cytomegalovirus exposure and HLA in healthy donors. PCR employed 60 Vbeta and 13 Jbeta primers. Data came from immunoSEQ multiplex PCR; TCRdb stores just in-frame clones and leaves some out. The table lists about 150,000 clones. Germline CDR1 and CDR2: MDHEN and SYDVKM. This CDR3 region has 17 residues. V dropped 4 bases and J dropped 4 bases, with 22 bases sitting between them. Study-wide findings and caveats: Previously analyzed data showed that most TCR beta V segments were productive at a frequency of about 90% or about 30%. Later on, an analysis tied under 20,000 TCR beta sequences to HLA alleles at 0.05 false discovery rate. Rarity characterized most TCR sequences, yet some public TCRs appeared in many donors.

The receptor's source is a woman in her 50s in good health and CMV-seronegative. This chain connects TRBV28 to TRBJ1-1, with D hard to call. The sequencing input was PBMCs. In DNA, the CDR3 is TGTGCCAGCAGTTCCCGTCGGGCGGGTTTGGGTAGCACTGAAGCTTTCTTT. This gives the protein CASSSRRAGLGSTEAFF.